The 5 T cell receptor beta chains presented below share a single source sample, sequenced in a study of T cell clonotyping in hematopoietic cell transplantation. This sample's time point: recipient sample about 28 days before transplant, after cytoreduction. The table came from immunoSEQ multiplex PCR; TCRdb's copy has only in-frame clones and leaves some out. The data show approximately 22,000 clones, about nine tenths seen once. The material sequenced was peripheral blood mononuclear cells, taken before stem cell transplant. The receptors were gathered from a man aged 18 to 30 with biphenotypic leukemia. Some clones in this sample may be carry-over from other donors' samples.

The table lists this clone with a count of one. Written as DNA, the CDR3 is TGTGCCAGCAGTGAACCCATCACCGACCCCGGCGAGCAGTACTTC. Translated, it gives CASSEPITDPGEQYF. The chain joins TRBV6-1 to TRBJ2-7; no definite D call. Germline loops: CDR1 MNHNS, CDR2 SASEGT. V was shortened by 2 bases and J by 6 bases, with 17 bases between the two germline ends. The CDR3 extends over 15 amino acids.

V usage is TRBV10-1 and J usage is TRBJ2-3; D might be TRBD1 (5 bases). Germline CDR1 reads WNHNN; CDR2 reads SYGVQD (reference sequence). The germline V and J ends were trimmed by 7 bases and 3 bases, with 14 bases remaining between them. The CDR3 is 14 amino acids. The CDR3: CASTDSSQTDTQYF. The CDR3 DNA reads as TGCGCCAGCACCGACAGTTCGCAGACAGATACGCAGTATTTT.

The rearrangement links TRBV23-1 to TRBJ1-2; perhaps TRBD1 as D (5 bases). TRBV23-1 is an open reading frame whose function is uncertain. The V gene lost 2 bases and the J gene lost 7 bases, with 11 bases spanning the gap. This CDR3 comprises 13 residues. The CDR3 coding sequence is TGCGCCAGCAGTCAAAATTTGCAGGGTGGCTACACCTTC. Protein: CASSQNLQGGYTF.

This rearrangement joins TRBV14 to TRBJ1-1; D remains unclear. Trimming shortened V by 4 bases and J by 1 base, and 16 bases separated the two germline ends. In germline, CDR1 is SGHDN, CDR2 FVKESK. There are 16 residues in the CDR3. CDR3: CASSLETWTGNTEAFF. In nucleotides, the CDR3 is TGTGCCAGCAGCCTCGAGACCTGGACGGGGAACACTGAAGCTTTCTTT. Together with reference TRBV14 and TRBJ1-1, the CDR3 gives the full variable domain: EAGVTQFPSHSVIEKGQTVTLRCDPISGHDNLYWYRRVMGKEIKFLLHFVKESKQDESGMPNNRFLAERTGGTYSTLKVQPAELEDSGVYFCASSLETWTGNTEAFFGQGTRLTVV.

J is TRBJ2-2 and V is TRBV7-2; D is possibly TRBD2 (6 bases). The length of the CDR3 is 15 residues. Germline lookup yields CDR1 SGHTA and CDR2 FQGNSA. V lost 3 bases, J lost 6 bases, and 14 bases lay in between. The CDR3 sequence: CASSFGRNPPGELFF. In DNA, the CDR3 is TGTGCCAGCAGCTTCGGGAGAAACCCACCCGGGGAGCTGTTTTTT.